The 8 T cell receptor beta chains listed next were all sequenced from one sample in a study of OX40 agonist ivuxolimab in advanced cancers. The method was immunoSEQ multiplex PCR; TCRdb's version includes in-frame clones alone and lacks a portion of them. The sample yields about 80,000 clones, roughly 88% seen once. This material consisted of CD4+ or CD8+ T cells sorted from blood, taken in a trial of the OX40 agonist ivuxolimab. The receptors stem from an adult with an advanced solid tumor such as melanoma, head and neck, liver or kidney cancer.

V and J are TRBV2 and TRBJ1-1; unclear D gene. With 8 bases removed from V and 0 bases from J, the gap between germline ends came to 16 bases. CDR3 size: 15 residues. Per germline, CDR1 SNHLY and CDR2 FYNNEI. CDR3 loop: CASPFYGLMNTEAFF. The CDR3 nucleotides read TGTGCCAGCCCCTTCTACGGCCTAATGAACACTGAAGCTTTCTTT.

The rearrangement joins TRBV28 to TRBJ2-5, with TRBD1 identical over 9 bases. This CDR3 is 15 amino acids long. The V gene's germline CDR1 is MDHEN and CDR2 SYDVKM. The V segment lost 6 bases and the J segment 5 bases; nucleotides outside the gene matches: 10. The CDR3 loop is CASRGGTGRIETQYF. Written as DNA, the CDR3 is TGTGCCAGCAGGGGCGGGACAGGGCGCATCGAGACCCAGTACTTC. Variable domain in full (rest from reference TRBV28 and TRBJ2-5): DVKVTQSSRYLVKRTGEKVFLECVQDMDHENMFWYRQDPGLGLRLIYFSYDVKMKEKGDIPEGYSVSREKKERFSLILESASTNQTSMYLCASRGGTGRIETQYFGPGTRLLVL.

V is TRBV18 and J is TRBJ1-4; D is undetermined. Trimming pared 1 base from V and 2 bases from J, leaving 14 bases between. Germline V gene data show CDR1 as KGHSH and CDR2 as LQKENI. CDR3 length: 17 amino acids. The CDR3 coding sequence is TGTGCCAGCTCACCACTCGTGGAGTTGGCGACTAATGAAAAACTGTTTTTT. Protein: CASSPLVELATNEKLFF.

The chain has TRBV5-1 and TRBJ2-1; no firm D call. V dropped 0 bases and J dropped 7 bases, with 11 bases sitting between them. The CDR3 has 14 amino acids. Germline loops: CDR1 SGHRS, CDR2 YFSETQ. CDR3 sequence: CASSLEQVANEQFF. The CDR3 nucleotides read TGCGCCAGCAGCTTGGAACAAGTTGCGAATGAGCAGTTCTTC.

The chain is built from TRBV2 and TRBJ2-1, with D hard to call. Per the germline V gene, CDR1 is SNHLY and CDR2 is FYNNEI. The CDR3 is 13 residues long. Trimming removed 4 bases at V and 3 bases at J, with 7 bases between. The CDR3 region is CASSVDNYNEQFF. CDR3 nucleotides: TGTGCCAGCAGTGTAGACAACTACAATGAGCAGTTCTTC.

The chain carries TRBV10-2 and TRBJ2-5; the match to TRBD2 covers 10 bases. Per germline, CDR1 WSHSY and CDR2 SAAADI. The trim removed 1 base at V and 5 bases at J, leaving 10 bases unmatched. This CDR3 is 17 amino acids long. CDR3 region: CASSEWASGRSQETQYF. CDR3 DNA: TGCGCCAGCAGTGAGTGGGCTAGCGGGAGAAGTCAGGAGACCCAGTACTTC.

The chain joins TRBV2 to TRBJ2-4, with 14 bases that match TRBD2. Germline V gene lookup returns CDR1 SNHLY and CDR2 FYNNEI. The CDR3 is 19 amino acids. V trimming: 7 bases; J trimming: 0 bases; junction bases outside the gene matches: 11. DNA of the CDR3: TGTGCCAGCAATCGGAAGGGACTAGCGGGGGAACTAGCCAAAAACATTCAGTACTTC. This translates into CASNRKGLAGELAKNIQYF. The whole variable domain, remainder taken from reference TRBV2 and TRBJ2-4, is EPEVTQTPSHQVTQMGQEVILRCVPISNHLYFYWYRQILGQKVEFLVSFYNNEISEKSEIFDDQFSVERPDGSNFTLKIRSTKLEDSAMYFCASNRKGLAGELAKNIQYFGAGTRLSVL.

The V call is TRBV18, the J call TRBJ2-2; D gene uncertain. From germline, CDR1 is KGHSH and CDR2 LQKENI. The CDR3 length is 15 residues. Trimming pared 2 bases from V and 3 bases from J, leaving 10 bases between. The CDR3 sequence: CASSPIPLDTGELFF. For the CDR3, the DNA is TGTGCCAGCTCACCAATTCCGTTGGACACCGGGGAGCTGTTTTTT.